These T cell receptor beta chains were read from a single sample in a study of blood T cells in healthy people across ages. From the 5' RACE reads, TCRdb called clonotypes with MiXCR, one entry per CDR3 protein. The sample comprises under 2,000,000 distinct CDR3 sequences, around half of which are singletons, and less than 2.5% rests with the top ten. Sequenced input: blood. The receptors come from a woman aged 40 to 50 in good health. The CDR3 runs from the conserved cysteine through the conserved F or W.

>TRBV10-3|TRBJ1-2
CAISESRGTLTYGYTF
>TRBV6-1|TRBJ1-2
CASSQMPGDGYTF
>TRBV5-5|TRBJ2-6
CASSLEWVRSSGANVLTF
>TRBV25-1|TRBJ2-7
CASSGLRDREKKQYF
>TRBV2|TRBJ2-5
CASSADSSQYF
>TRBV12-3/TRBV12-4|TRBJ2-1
CASTPGVMVYNEQFF
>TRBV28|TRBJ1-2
CASSFPQVAYGYTF
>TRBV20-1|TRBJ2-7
CSANSPRDRGSYEQYF
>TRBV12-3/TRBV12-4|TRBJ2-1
CASSGRRSYNEQFF
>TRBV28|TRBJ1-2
CASSLGGGTLYGYTF
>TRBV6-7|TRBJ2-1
CARKAGTAMVEQFF
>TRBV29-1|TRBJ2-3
CSVARTETDTQYF
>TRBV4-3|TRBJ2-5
CASSQRLLETQYF
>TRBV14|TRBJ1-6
CASSLIGGAHNSPLHF
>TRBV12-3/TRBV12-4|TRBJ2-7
CASSTPGHNTYEQYF
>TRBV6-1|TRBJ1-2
CASSEADGRDDYTF
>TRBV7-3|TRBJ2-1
CASSYGLAGGEQFF
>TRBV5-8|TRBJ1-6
CASSLAGDPYNSHLHF
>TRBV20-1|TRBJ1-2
CSAQGGGQGGYTF
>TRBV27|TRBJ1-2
CASSLKVNYGYTF
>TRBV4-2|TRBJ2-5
CASSLRGQSGDGETQYF
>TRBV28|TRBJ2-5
CASSPYQGSPETQYF
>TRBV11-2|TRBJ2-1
CASSLSIRGGADEQFF
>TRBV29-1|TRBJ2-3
CSVSPPDRGTDTQYF
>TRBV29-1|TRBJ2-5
CSVGRVRETQYF
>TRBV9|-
CASSVGLLYNEQYF
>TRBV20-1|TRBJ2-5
CSASLPSARWETQYF
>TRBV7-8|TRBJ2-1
CASSSERGGRNEQFF
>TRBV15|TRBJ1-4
CATSTGAANEKLFF
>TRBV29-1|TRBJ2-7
CSVEGRTATYEQYF
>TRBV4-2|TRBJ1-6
CASSQDDDSPLHF
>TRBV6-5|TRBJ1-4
CASSRNLGGRAEKLFF
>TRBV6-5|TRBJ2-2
CASYRGGVNTGELFF
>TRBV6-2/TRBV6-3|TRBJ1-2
CASSWPDRRYGYTF
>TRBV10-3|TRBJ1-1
CAISRHVTGNTEAFF
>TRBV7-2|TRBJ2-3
CASSLVSRTGGGDTQYF
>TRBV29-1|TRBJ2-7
CSVGDTGGGNYEQYF
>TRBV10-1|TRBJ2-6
CASSEPDRGLFSGANVLTF
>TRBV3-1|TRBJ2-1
CASSQDVLAGEHIEQFF
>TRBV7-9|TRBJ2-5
CASSQGQGWEETQYF
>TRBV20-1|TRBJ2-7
CSARDRGRGSYEQYF
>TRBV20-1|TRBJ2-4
CSARGVGGSPYGLTKNIQYF